The clone carrying this T cell receptor beta chain appeared a few times. Trimming stripped 0 bases from V and 5 bases from J, with 9 bases between. The germline V gene has CDR1 SGHRS and CDR2 YFSETQ. CDR3 length: 14 residues. The sample is drawn from a study of CD8+ T cells in alopecia areata. On the study more broadly: It was oral tofacitinib, at 5 to 10 mg twice daily, that treated patients received.

RNA extraction and reverse transcription yielded cDNA as sequencing template. Libraries were prepared by immunoSEQ multiplex PCR; TCRdb keeps only in-frame clonotypes and omits some of them. There are about 97,000 clones in the sample; 41% occur only once, and approximately 1.2% lies in the top ten. This sequence originates from a human donor with alopecia areata. This chain links TRBV5-1 with TRBJ2-4, with D tentatively TRBD1 (5 bases). Sequenced sample: CD4+ T cells sorted from blood. CDR3 protein: CASSLVGAENIQYF. The CDR3 region has the DNA TGCGCCAGCAGCTTGGTTGGGGCTGAAAACATTCAGTACTTC.